A selection of T cell receptor beta chains follows, all from one sample in a study of blood T cell repertoires in COVID-19. Sequencing was performed with immunoSEQ multiplex PCR; in TCRdb, only in-frame clones are kept and a portion is missing. The table lists approximately 170,000 clones, around four fifths of them singletons. The sample taken for sequencing was peripheral blood. The receptor source for this set is a woman in her 70s with COVID-19, enrolled during active disease. CDR3s include the opening cysteine and the closing phenylalanine or tryptophan. D genes are given only for firm matches. Some rows have no size entry. The others give once, few or many, or a class for an expanded clone.

clone size,V gene,D gene,J gene,CDR3 DNA,CDR3 protein
-,TRBV24-1,TRBD1,TRBJ1-2,TGTGCCACCAGTGATGCCCACAGGGGAGGCTATGGCTACACCTTC,CATSDAHRGGYGYTF
-,TRBV5-4,-,TRBJ2-1,TGTGCCAGCAGCTTGGGAGGGTTACGTGAGCAGTTCTTC,CASSLGGLREQFF
-,TRBV27,-,TRBJ2-2,TGTGCCAGCCGGCCCGAGGAGGGGATGAGCACCGGGGAGCTGTTTTTT,CASRPEEGMSTGELFF
-,TRBV30,-,TRBJ2-2,TGTGCCTGGAGTCAAAAGGGGCGGGGTACCGGGGAGCTGTTTTTT,CAWSQKGRGTGELFF
-,TRBV28,TRBD2,TRBJ2-7,TGTGCCTCCACCCCCCAGCGGGGGAAGAGGGAGCAGTACTTC,CASTPQRGKREQYF
-,TRBV11-2,TRBD1,TRBJ1-2,TGTGCCAGCAGCGTTATCCGGGACAGGGTTGGCTACACCTTC,CASSVIRDRVGYTF
-,TRBV18,-,TRBJ1-2,TGTGCCAGCTCAGCGGGACGCAGGAACTATGGCTACACCTTC,CASSAGRRNYGYTF
once,TRBV9,-,TRBJ2-3,TGTGCCAGCAGCTCCCGGCCACAGACGAGCACAGATACGCAGTATTTT,CASSSRPQTSTDTQYF
-,TRBV11-2,-,TRBJ2-3,TGTGCCAGCAGCTTTAACACCGGCACAGATACGCAGTATTTT,CASSFNTGTDTQYF
-,TRBV7-2,TRBD2,TRBJ2-1,TGTGCCAGCAGCCCTCTAACTAGCGGGACAAATGAGCAGTTCTTC,CASSPLTSGTNEQFF
-,TRBV27,-,TRBJ2-5,TGTGCCAGCAGTTTATCATATGGAGGGAGGGGGGAGACCCAGTACTTC,CASSLSYGGRGETQYF
-,TRBV15,TRBD1,TRBJ1-1,TGTGCCACCAGCAGAGATAGACAGGGGAACACTGAAGCTTTCTTT,CATSRDRQGNTEAFF
-,TRBV3-1/TRBV3-2,-,TRBJ1-3,TGTGCCAGCAGCCAAGGGAGTCACCTCTCTGGAAACACCATATATTTT,CASSQGSHLSGNTIYF
-,TRBV30,TRBD2,TRBJ2-1,TGTGCCTGGAGTGCCGATGGACTAGCGGGAACCTACAATGAGCAGTTCTTC,CAWSADGLAGTYNEQFF
few,TRBV7-2,-,TRBJ2-5,TGTGCCAGCAGCTTAGCGGGGGGGCGCGGTGAGACCCAGTACTTC,CASSLAGGRGETQYF
few,TRBV24-1,TRBD2,TRBJ2-2,TGTGCCACCAGTGACATCGGACTAGCCGCCGGGGAGCTGTTTTTT,CATSDIGLAAGELFF
-,TRBV15,TRBD1,TRBJ2-3,TGTGCCACCAGCGAGGGGGACAGGACTAGCACAGATACGCAGTATTTT,CATSEGDRTSTDTQYF
-,TRBV7-9,-,TRBJ1-6,TGTGCCAGCAGCCCGGCCTCCGGGACATCCAAGTCCCTCCACTTT,CASSPASGTSKSLHF
-,TRBV5-1,TRBD1,TRBJ2-1,TGCGCCAGCAGCCCGGGGACAGGGGGCGTCGAGCAGTTCTTC,CASSPGTGGVEQFF
-,TRBV2,TRBD1,TRBJ2-1,TGTGCCAGCATGCCAGGGGGCCTATCCTACAATGAGCAGTTCTTC,CASMPGGLSYNEQFF
-,TRBV3-1/TRBV3-2,-,TRBJ2-2,TGTGCCAGCAGCCAAGTAAGCCCTCGTTTGGAGCTGTTTTTT,CASSQVSPRLELFF
-,TRBV5-1,TRBD1,TRBJ2-5,TGCGCCAGCAGCTTGGCCGGGACAGGGGAAGAGACCCAGTACTTC,CASSLAGTGEETQYF
-,TRBV20-1,TRBD2,TRBJ2-1,TGCAGTGCTAGTGGGTCGCGCGGGAGGCACGTTGATGAGCAGTTCTTC,CSASGSRGRHVDEQFF
-,TRBV10-2,-,TRBJ2-7,TGCGCCAGCAGAATTCCCCGAGACTCCCGCGAGCAGTACTTC,CASRIPRDSREQYF
-,TRBV11-3,TRBD1,TRBJ2-7,TGTGCCAGCAGCTCTAGACAGGGTAGCCCGTCGGTCTTC,CASSSRQGSPSVF
once,TRBV19,TRBD2,TRBJ2-1,TGTGCCAGTAGTAGGCTAGCGGGAGGCAGCTCCTACAATGAGCAGTTCTTC,CASSRLAGGSSYNEQFF
-,TRBV27,-,TRBJ1-6,TGTGCCAGCAGTTTATCGAATCCGGGCTCCTATAATTCACCCCTCCACTTT,CASSLSNPGSYNSPLHF